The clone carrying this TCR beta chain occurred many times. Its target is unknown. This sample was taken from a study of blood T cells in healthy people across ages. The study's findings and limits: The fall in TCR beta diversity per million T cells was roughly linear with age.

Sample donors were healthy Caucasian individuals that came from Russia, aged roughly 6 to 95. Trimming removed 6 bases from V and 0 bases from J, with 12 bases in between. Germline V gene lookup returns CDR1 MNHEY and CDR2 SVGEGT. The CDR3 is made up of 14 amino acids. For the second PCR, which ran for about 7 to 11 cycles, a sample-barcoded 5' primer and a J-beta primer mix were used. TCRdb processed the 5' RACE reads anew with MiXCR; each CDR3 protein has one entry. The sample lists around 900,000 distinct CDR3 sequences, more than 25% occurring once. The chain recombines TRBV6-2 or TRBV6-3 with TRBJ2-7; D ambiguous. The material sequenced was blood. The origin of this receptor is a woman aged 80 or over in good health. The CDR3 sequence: CASSPTPTSYEQYF. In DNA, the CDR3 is TGTGCCAGCAGCCCTACTCCAACCTCCTACGAGCAGTACTTC.